These T cell receptor beta chains were read from a single sample in a study of T-cell reconstitution after alpha-beta-depleted transplantation in children. TCRdb analysed the PCR reads with MiXCR anew, one entry per CDR3 protein. The table includes more than 120,000 distinct CDR3 sequences, about 8.8% detected once. The sequences come from PBMCs, mostly from graft donor cells, collected 180 days after TCRalphabeta/CD19-depleted stem cell transplant. Every receptor here comes from a female patient aged 2-15 years who had a stem cell transplant for congenital amegakaryocytic thrombocytopenia, so the T cells may come from the graft donor. The CDR3 runs from the conserved cysteine through the conserved F or W. A D gene is named only where the DNA matches it firmly. Clone size is given for some rows only: seen once, a few or many times, or a class if the clone is expanded.

d_gene	len	v_gene	j_gene	abundance	CDR3nt	CDR3aa
TRBD2	14	TRBV9	TRBJ2-7	many	TGTGCCAGCAGCGCCGGCGGGGGTTGGGACGAGCAGTACTTC	CASSAGGGWDEQYF
TRBD2	15	TRBV6-1	TRBJ2-7	many	TGTGCCACCATAACTACTGCCGGGACTAGAGGCGAGCAGTACTTC	CATITTAGTRGEQYF
TRBD1	13	TRBV29-1	TRBJ2-1	many	TGCAGCGCCCGGACAGGGTCCTACAATGAGCAGTTCTTC	CSARTGSYNEQFF
TRBD2	18	TRBV29-1	TRBJ2-3	many	TGCAGCGTTGTTGGGGTTGTGGCTAGCGGGATCGCGACAGATACGCAGTATTTT	CSVVGVVASGIATDTQYF
TRBD2	15	TRBV5-4	TRBJ2-3	.	TGTGCCAGCAGCTTGGTGCGGGGGGGGACAGATACGCAGTATTTT	CASSLVRGGTDTQYF
TRBD1	12	TRBV29-1	TRBJ2-7	many	TGCAGCGTTCGGACAGGGCTTTACGAGCAGTACTTC	CSVRTGLYEQYF
.	13	TRBV12-3/TRBV12-4	TRBJ2-2	few	TGTGCCAGCCCTGGAGGGGACACCGGGGAGCTGTTTTTT	CASPGGDTGELFF
.	13	TRBV7-3	TRBJ2-5	.	TGTGCCAGCAGCCTGGCCTTATTTGAGACCCAGTACTTC	CASSLALFETQYF
.	13	TRBV20-1	TRBJ1-2	.	TGCAGTGCTAGAGATAACCGTAACTATGGCTACACCTTC	CSARDNRNYGYTF
.	12	TRBV5-1	TRBJ1-6	many	TGCGCCAGCAGTCCGGGGCGGGCACCCCTCCACTTT	CASSPGRAPLHF
.	15	TRBV2	TRBJ2-7	.	TGTGCCAGCAGTGACGTCCGGGGAGGATCCTACGAGCAGTACTTC	CASSDVRGGSYEQYF
TRBD2	15	TRBV20-1	TRBJ2-7	few	TGCAGTGCTGGGACACTAGCGGGCGGTCCCTACGAGCAGTACTTC	CSAGTLAGGPYEQYF
TRBD2	12	TRBV20-1	TRBJ2-1	many	TGCAGTGAAAGCCTAGCGGGACGGGAGCAGTTCTTC	CSESLAGREQFF
.	17	TRBV12-3/TRBV12-4	TRBJ1-5	many	TGTGCCAGCAGTTTGAATGGGTACAGGGTCCGTTTTAAGCCCCAGCATTTT	CASSLNGYRVRFKPQHF
.	14	TRBV11-2	TRBJ2-3	few	TGTGCCAGCAGCTTAGGGTTTACCACAGATACGCAGTATTTT	CASSLGFTTDTQYF
.	16	TRBV5-1	TRBJ2-5	few	TGCGCCAGCAGCTTGGTATTACCGGGATCCCAAGAGACCCAGTACTTC	CASSLVLPGSQETQYF
.	13	TRBV7-9	TRBJ2-1	many	TGTGCCAGCAGCCGAGATGGGCCCAATGAGCAGTTCTTC	CASSRDGPNEQFF
TRBD1	16	TRBV2	TRBJ1-5	many	TGTGCCAGCACCCTGATCGGACAGGGAAGTAATCAGCCCCAGCATTTT	CASTLIGQGSNQPQHF
TRBD2	18	TRBV19	TRBJ2-1	few	TGTGCCAGTAGACATAGCGGGGGCCTTGCAAAGTACTACAATGAGCAGTTCTTC	CASRHSGGLAKYYNEQFF
TRBD2	12	TRBV20-1	TRBJ2-7	many	TGCAGTGCTAGAGAGCGGGAGTACGAGCAGTACTTC	CSAREREYEQYF
.	16	TRBV28	TRBJ1-5	few	TGTGCCAGCAGTTTCAGAGGGCTTTCGAAGAATCAGCCCCAGCATTTT	CASSFRGLSKNQPQHF
.	11	TRBV12-3/TRBV12-4	TRBJ1-1	many	TGTGCCAGCAGTTTACGAATCGAAGCTTTCTTT	CASSLRIEAFF
.	15	TRBV21-1	TRBJ2-7	.	TGTGCCAGCAGCAAGCGCGGGACAGGGTTAGACGAGCAGTACTTC	CASSKRGTGLDEQYF
.	14	TRBV29-1	TRBJ2-5	many	TGCAGCGTTGACTTGTACCGGGGCCAAGAGACCCAGTACTTC	CSVDLYRGQETQYF
TRBD1	15	TRBV5-1	TRBJ2-1	many	TGCGCCAGCAGCTTGGTGTGGACAGGGGGCAATGAGCAGTTCTTC	CASSLVWTGGNEQFF
.	16	TRBV4-1	TRBJ2-2	many	TGCGCCAGCAGCCAGGGGGTGGCAGGGGTCACCGGGGAGCTGTTTTTT	CASSQGVAGVTGELFF
TRBD2	19	TRBV6-2/TRBV6-3	TRBJ2-3	.	TGTGCCAGCAGTTACTCGATTCTAGCGGGGGGGCCTTCGAAAGATACGCAGTATTTT	CASSYSILAGGPSKDTQYF
.	15	TRBV5-1	TRBJ2-1	many	TGCGCCAGCAGCTTGCAGGACTACACATTCAATGAGCAGTTCTTC	CASSLQDYTFNEQFF
.	15	TRBV12-3/TRBV12-4	TRBJ2-1	many	TGTGCCAGCAGTTATAGGTGGAGGACCTACAATGAGCAGTTCTTC	CASSYRWRTYNEQFF
TRBD2	15	TRBV6-5	TRBJ2-3	.	TGTGCCAGCAGAACATCGGGAGGCCCGGCGGATACGCAGTATTTT	CASRTSGGPADTQYF
TRBD1	16	TRBV7-6	TRBJ2-1	many	TGTGCCAGCAGCTTAGGGACAGGGGTGATCTACAATGAGCAGTTCTTC	CASSLGTGVIYNEQFF
.	15	TRBV20-1	TRBJ2-6	.	TGCAGTGCCGCCCGGGGGGCCGCTGGGGCCAACGTCCTGACTTTC	CSAARGAAGANVLTF